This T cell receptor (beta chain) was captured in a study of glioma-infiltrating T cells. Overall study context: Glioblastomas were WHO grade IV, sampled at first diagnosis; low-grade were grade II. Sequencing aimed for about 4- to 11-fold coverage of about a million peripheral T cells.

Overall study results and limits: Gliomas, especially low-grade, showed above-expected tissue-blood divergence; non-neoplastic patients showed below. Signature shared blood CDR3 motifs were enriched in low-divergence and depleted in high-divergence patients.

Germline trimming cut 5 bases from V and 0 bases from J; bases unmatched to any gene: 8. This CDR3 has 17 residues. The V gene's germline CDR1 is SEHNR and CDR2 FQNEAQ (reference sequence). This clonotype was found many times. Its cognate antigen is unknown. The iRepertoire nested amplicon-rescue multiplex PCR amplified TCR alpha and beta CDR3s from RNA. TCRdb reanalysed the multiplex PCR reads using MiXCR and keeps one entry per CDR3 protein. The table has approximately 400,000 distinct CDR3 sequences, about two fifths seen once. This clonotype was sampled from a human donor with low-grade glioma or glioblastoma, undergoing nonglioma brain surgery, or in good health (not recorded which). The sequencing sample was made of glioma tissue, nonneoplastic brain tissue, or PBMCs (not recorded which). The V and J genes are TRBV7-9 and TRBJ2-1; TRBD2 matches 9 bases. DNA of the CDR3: TGTGCCAGCAGCGGGGGGGGTAGCGGGAGCTCCTACAATGAGCAGTTCTTC. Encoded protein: CASSGGGSGSSYNEQFF.